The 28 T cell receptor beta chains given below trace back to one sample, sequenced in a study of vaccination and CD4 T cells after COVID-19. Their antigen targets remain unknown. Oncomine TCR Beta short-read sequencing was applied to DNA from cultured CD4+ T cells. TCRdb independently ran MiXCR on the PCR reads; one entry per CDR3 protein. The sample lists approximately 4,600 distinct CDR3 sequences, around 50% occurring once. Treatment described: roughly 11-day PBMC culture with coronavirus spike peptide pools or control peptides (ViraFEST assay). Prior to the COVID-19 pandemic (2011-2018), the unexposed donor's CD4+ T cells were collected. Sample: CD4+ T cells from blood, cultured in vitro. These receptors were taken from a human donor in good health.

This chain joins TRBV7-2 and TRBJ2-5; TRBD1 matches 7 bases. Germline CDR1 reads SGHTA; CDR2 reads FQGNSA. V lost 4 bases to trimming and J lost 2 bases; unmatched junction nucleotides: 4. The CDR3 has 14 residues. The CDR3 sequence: CASSSWTGQETQYF. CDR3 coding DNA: TGTGCCAGCAGCTCCTGGACAGGACAAGAGACCCAGTACTTC. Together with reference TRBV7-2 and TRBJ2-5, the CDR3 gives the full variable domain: GAGVSQSPSNKVTEKGKDVELRCDPISGHTALYWYRQSLGQGLEFLIYFQGNSAPDKSGLPSDRFSAERTGGSVSTLTIQRTQQEDSAVYLCASSSWTGQETQYFGPGTRLLVL.

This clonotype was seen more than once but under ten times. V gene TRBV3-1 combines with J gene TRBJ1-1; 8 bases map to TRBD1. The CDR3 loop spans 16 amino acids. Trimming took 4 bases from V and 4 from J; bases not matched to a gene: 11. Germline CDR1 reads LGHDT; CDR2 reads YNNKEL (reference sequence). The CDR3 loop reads CASSPLLTGAGTEAFF. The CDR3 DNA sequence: TGTGCCAGCAGCCCCCTTTTGACAGGGGCTGGCACTGAAGCTTTCTTT. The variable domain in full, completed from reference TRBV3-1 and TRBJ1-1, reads DTAVSQTPKYLVTQMGNDKSIKCEQNLGHDTMYWYKQDSKKFLKIMFSYNNKELIINETVPNRFSPKSPDKAHLNLHINSLELGDSAVYFCASSPLLTGAGTEAFFGQGTRLTVV.

CDR3 DNA: TGTGCCAGCAGCCAAGATTTAGGGAATTGGGAGACCCAGTACTTC. Residues: CASSQDLGNWETQYF. The chain recombines TRBV14 with TRBJ2-5, with D hard to call. The CDR3 runs 15 residues. Germline-derived CDR1 and CDR2 are SGHDN and FVKESK. V dropped 0 bases and J dropped 5 bases, with 13 bases sitting between them.

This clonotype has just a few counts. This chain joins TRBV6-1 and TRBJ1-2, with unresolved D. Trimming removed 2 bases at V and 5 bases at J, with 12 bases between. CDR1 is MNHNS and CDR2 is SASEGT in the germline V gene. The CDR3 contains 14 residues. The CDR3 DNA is TGTGCCAGCAGTGAATCTGGGGAGGGTTATGGCTACACCTTC. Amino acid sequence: CASSESGEGYGYTF.

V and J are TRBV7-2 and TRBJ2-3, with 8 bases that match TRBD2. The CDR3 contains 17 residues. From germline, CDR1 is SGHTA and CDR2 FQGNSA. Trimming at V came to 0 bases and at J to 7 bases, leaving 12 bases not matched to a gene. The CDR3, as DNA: TGTGCCAGCAGCTTAGCCACGGGGGGGGTGCACAGAAATACGCAGTATTTT. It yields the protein CASSLATGGVHRNTQYF.

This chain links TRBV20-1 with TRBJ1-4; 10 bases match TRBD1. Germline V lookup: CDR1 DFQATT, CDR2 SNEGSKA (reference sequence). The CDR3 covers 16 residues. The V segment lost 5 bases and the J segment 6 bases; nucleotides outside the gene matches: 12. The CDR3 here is CSAYSRDRGPDEKLFF. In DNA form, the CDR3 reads TGCAGTGCTTACAGCCGCGACAGGGGGCCTGATGAAAAACTGTTTTTT.

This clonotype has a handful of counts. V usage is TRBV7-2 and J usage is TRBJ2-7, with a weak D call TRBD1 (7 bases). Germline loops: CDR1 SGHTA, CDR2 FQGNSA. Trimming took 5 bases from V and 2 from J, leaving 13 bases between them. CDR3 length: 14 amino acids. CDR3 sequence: CASSQDRRAYEQYF. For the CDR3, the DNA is TGTGCCAGCAGCCAGGACAGGAGGGCCTACGAGCAGTACTTC. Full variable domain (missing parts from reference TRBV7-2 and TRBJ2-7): GAGVSQSPSNKVTEKGKDVELRCDPISGHTALYWYRQSLGQGLEFLIYFQGNSAPDKSGLPSDRFSAERTGGSVSTLTIQRTQQEDSAVYLCASSQDRRAYEQYFGPGTRLTVT.

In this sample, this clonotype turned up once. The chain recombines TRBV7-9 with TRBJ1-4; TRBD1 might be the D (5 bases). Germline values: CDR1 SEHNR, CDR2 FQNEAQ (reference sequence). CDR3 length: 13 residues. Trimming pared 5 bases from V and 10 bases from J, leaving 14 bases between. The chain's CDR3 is CASSGPAGGKLFF. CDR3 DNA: TGTGCCAGCAGCGGCCCCGCGGGGGGAAAACTGTTTTTT.

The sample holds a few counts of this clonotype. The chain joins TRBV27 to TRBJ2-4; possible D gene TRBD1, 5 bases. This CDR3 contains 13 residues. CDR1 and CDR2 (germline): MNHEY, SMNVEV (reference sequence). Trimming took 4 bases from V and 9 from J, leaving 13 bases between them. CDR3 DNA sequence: TGTGCCAGCAGTTCCGACAGATTGGGCATTCAGTACTTC. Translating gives CASSSDRLGIQYF.

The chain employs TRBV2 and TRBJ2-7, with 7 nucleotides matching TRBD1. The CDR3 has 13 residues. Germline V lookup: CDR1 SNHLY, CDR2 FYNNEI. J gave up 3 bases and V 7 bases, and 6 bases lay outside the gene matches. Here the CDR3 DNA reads TGTGCCAGCAAAGATTGGACAGGCTACGAGCAGTACTTC. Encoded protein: CASKDWTGYEQYF.

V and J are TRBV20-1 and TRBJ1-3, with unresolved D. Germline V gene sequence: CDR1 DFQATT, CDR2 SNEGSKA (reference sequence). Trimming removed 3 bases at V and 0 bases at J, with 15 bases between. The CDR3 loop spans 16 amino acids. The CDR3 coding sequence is TGCAGTGCTAGTGTCGCAGGTGCCCTCTCTGGAAACACCATATATTTT. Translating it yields CSASVAGALSGNTIYF.

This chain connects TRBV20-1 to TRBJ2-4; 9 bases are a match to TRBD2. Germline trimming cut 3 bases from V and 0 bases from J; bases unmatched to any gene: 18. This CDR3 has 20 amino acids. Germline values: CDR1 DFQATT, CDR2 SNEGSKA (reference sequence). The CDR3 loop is CSASGVLVAGDGIAKNIQYF. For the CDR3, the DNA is TGCAGTGCTAGCGGGGTTCTGGTAGCGGGGGATGGAATAGCCAAAAACATTCAGTACTTC.

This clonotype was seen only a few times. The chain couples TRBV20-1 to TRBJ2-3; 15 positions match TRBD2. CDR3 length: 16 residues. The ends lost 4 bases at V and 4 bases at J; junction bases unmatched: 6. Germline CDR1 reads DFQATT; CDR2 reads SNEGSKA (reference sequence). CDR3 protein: CSATRTSGRAADTQYF. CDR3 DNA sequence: TGCAGTGCTACCAGGACTAGCGGGAGGGCCGCAGATACGCAGTATTTT.

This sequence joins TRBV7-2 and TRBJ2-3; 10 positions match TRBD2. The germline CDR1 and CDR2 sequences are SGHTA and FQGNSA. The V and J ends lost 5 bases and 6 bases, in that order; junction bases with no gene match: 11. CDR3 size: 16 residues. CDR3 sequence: CASSIHSGGLPDTQYF. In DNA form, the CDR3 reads TGTGCCAGCAGCATCCATAGCGGGGGGCTACCGGATACGCAGTATTTT.

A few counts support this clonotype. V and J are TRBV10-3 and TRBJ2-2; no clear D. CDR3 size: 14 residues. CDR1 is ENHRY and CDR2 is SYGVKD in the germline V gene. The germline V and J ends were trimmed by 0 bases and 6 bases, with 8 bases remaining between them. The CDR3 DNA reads TGTGCCATCAGTGAGTCGAAAGGTTCCGGGGAGCTGTTTTTT. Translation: CAISESKGSGELFF.

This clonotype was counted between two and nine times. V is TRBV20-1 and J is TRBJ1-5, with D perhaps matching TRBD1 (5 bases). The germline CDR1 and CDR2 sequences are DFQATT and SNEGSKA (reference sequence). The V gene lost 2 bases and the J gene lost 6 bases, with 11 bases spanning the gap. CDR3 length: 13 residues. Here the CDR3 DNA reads TGCAGTGCTAGACTCAGGGTTTTTCAGCCCCAGCATTTT. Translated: CSARLRVFQPQHF.

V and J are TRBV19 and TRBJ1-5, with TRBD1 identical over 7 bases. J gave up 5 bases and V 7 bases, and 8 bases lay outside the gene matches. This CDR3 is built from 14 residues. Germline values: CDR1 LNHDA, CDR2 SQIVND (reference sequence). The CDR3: CASNRGGDDQPQHF. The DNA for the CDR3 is TGTGCCAGTAACAGGGGAGGGGACGATCAGCCCCAGCATTTT.

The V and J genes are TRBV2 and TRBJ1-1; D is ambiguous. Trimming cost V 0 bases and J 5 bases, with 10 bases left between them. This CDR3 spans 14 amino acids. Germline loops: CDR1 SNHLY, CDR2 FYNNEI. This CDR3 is CASSEARGRTEAFF. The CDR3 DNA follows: TGTGCCAGCAGTGAAGCGCGAGGTCGGACTGAAGCTTTCTTT.

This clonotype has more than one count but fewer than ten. CDR3 in DNA: TGCAGTGCTGAAACAGGGGTTTATCAGCCCCAGCATTTT. Protein sequence: CSAETGVYQPQHF. This sequence joins TRBV20-1 and TRBJ1-5, with 7 nucleotides matching TRBD1. The CDR3 has 13 amino acids. Germline CDR1 DFQATT, CDR2 SNEGSKA (reference sequence). V was pared by 5 bases and J by 5 bases, with 6 bases of the junction left unmatched.

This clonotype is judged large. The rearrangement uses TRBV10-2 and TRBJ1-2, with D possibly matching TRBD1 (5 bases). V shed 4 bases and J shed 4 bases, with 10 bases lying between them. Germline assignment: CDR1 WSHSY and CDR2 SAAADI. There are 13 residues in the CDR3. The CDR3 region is CASSGGRAYGYTF. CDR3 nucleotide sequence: TGCGCCAGCAGTGGGGGCAGGGCCTATGGCTACACCTTC.

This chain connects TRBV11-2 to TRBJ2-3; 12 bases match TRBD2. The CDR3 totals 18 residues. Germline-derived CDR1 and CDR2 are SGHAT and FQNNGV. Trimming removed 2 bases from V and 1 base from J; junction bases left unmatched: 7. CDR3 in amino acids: CASSLRLAGGSRTDTQYF. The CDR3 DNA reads TGTGCCAGCAGCTTAAGGCTAGCGGGAGGGTCTCGCACAGATACGCAGTATTTT.

CDR3 coding DNA: TGTGCCAGCACCCCTAAGACAGGAAATGGCTACACCTTC. It codes for CASTPKTGNGYTF. The rearrangement joins TRBV12-1 to TRBJ1-2; the D call of TRBD1 is as the table states it, not checked on the DNA. TRBV12-1 is labeled a pseudogene. The CDR3 is made up of 13 amino acids.

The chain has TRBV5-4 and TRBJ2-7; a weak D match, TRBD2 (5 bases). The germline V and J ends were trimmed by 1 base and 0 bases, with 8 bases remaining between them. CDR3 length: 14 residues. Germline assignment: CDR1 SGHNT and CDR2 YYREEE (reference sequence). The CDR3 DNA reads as TGTGCCAGCAGCTTGATGGGGAGCTCCTACGAGCAGTACTTC. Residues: CASSLMGSSYEQYF.

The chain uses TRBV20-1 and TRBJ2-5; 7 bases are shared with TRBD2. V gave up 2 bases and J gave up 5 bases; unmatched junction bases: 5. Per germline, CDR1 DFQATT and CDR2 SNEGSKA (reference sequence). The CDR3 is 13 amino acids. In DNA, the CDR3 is TGCAGTGCTAGATGGGAGGGCCTGGAGACCCAGTACTTC. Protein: CSARWEGLETQYF.

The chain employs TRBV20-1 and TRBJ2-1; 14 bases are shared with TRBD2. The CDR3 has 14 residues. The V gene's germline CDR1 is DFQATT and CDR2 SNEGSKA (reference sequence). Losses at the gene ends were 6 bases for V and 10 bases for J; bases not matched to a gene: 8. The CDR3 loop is CSATTSGRAGEQFF. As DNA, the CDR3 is TGCAGTGCGACGACTAGCGGGAGGGCTGGCGAGCAGTTCTTC.

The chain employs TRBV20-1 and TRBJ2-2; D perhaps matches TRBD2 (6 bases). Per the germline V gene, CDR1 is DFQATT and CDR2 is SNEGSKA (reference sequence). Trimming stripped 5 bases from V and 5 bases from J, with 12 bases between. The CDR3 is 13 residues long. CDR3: CSAPASVTGELFF. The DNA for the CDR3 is TGCAGTGCTCCAGCTAGCGTTACCGGGGAGCTGTTTTTT.

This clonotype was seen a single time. The CDR3 DNA sequence: TGTGCCAGTAGTATAGCCAGGGGTCAGGGCCAGCCCCAGCATTTT. It encodes CASSIARGQGQPQHF. The chain carries TRBV19 and TRBJ1-5; tentatively, D is TRBD1 (6 bases). The V end was cut by 1 base, the J end by 7 bases, with 14 bases between. The CDR3 is made up of 15 amino acids. Germline CDR1 LNHDA, CDR2 SQIVND (reference sequence).

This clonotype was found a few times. The CDR3 reads CSASPTGIYGYTF. CDR3 nucleotide sequence: TGCAGTGCTTCCCCGACAGGGATCTATGGCTACACCTTC. V and J are TRBV20-1 and TRBJ1-2; 7 nucleotides line up with TRBD1. Trimming took 5 bases from V and 4 from J; bases not matched to a gene: 7. The CDR3 spans 13 residues. CDR1 DFQATT and CDR2 SNEGSKA come from the germline V gene (reference sequence).